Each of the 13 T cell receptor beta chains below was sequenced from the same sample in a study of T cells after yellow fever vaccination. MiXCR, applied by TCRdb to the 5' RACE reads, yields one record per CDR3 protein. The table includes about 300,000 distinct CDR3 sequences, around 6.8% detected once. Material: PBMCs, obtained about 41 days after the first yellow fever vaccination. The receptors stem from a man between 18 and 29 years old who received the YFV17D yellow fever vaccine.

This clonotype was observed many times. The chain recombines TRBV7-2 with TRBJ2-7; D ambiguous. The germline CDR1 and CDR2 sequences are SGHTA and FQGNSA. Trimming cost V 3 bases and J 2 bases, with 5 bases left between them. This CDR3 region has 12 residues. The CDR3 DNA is TGTGCCAGCAGCTTCATCCCCTACGAGCAGTACTTC. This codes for CASSFIPYEQYF.

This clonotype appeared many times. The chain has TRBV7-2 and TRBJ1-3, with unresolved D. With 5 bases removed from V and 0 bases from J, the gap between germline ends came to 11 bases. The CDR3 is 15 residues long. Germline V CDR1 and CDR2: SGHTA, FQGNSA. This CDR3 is CASSPGPFSGNTIYF. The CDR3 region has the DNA TGTGCCAGCAGCCCCGGCCCCTTCTCTGGAAACACCATATATTTT.

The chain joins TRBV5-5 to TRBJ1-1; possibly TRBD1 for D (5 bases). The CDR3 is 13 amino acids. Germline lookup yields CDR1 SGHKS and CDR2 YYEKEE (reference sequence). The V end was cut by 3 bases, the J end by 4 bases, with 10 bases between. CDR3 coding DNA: TGTGCCAGCAGCTGGGGGTCGGGCACTGAAGCTTTCTTT. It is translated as CASSWGSGTEAFF. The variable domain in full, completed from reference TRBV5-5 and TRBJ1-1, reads DAGVTQSPTHLIKTRGQQVTLRCSPISGHKSVSWYQQVLGQGPQFIFQYYEKEERGRGNFPDRFSARQFPNYSSELNVNALLLGDSALYLCASSWGSGTEAFFGQGTRLTVV.

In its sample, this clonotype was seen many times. The CDR3 protein is CASSVAGPSSYEQYF. The CDR3 coding sequence is TGTGCCAGCAGCGTGGCGGGGCCAAGCTCCTACGAGCAGTACTTC. The rearrangement uses TRBV7-2 and TRBJ2-7; D is possibly TRBD2 (6 bases). Looked up from germline, CDR1 is SGHTA and CDR2 is FQGNSA. V was trimmed by 5 bases and J by 0 bases, leaving 14 bases between them. The CDR3 runs 15 residues.

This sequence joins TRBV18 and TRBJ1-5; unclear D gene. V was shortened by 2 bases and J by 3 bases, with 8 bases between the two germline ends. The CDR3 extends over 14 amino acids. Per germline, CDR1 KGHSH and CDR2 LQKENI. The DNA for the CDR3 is TGTGCCAGCTCACCAATAGACGACAATCAGCCCCAGCATTTT. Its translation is CASSPIDDNQPQHF.

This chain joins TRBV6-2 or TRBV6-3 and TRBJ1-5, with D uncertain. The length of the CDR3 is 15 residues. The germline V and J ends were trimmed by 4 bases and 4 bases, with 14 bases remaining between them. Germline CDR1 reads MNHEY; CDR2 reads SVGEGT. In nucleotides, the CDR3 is TGTGCCAGCAGTTTGACTTACCGAAAAAATCAGCCCCAGCATTTT. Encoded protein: CASSLTYRKNQPQHF.

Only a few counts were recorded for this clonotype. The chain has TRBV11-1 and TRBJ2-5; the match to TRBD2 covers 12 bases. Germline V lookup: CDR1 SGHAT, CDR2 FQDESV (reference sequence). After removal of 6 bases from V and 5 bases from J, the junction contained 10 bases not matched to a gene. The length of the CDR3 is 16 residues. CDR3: CASSQETSGGSETQYF. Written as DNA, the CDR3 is TGTGCCAGCAGTCAAGAGACTAGCGGGGGAAGCGAGACCCAGTACTTC.

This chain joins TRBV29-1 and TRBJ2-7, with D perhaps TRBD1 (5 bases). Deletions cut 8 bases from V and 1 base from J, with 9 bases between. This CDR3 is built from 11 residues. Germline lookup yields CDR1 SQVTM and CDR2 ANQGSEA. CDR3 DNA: TGCAGCATGACAGTTTCCTACGAGCAGTACTTC. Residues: CSMTVSYEQYF.

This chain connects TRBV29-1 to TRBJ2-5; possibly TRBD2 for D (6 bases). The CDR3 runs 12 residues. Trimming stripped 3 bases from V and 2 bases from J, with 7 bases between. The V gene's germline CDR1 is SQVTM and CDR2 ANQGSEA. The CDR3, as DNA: TGCAGCGTTGAGGAGGGGCAAGAGACCCAGTACTTC. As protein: CSVEEGQETQYF.

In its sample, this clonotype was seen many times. The CDR3, as DNA: TGTGCCAGCATCCGGGGGCTCTTCCTCCAAGAGACCCAGTACTTC. Amino acids: CASIRGLFLQETQYF. The V gene is TRBV7-9, the J gene TRBJ2-5, with D perhaps being TRBD1 or TRBD2 (6 bases each). The CDR3 has 15 amino acids. From germline, CDR1 is SEHNR and CDR2 FQNEAQ (reference sequence). The ends were cut back, 7 bases at V and 1 base at J, with 16 bases in the middle.

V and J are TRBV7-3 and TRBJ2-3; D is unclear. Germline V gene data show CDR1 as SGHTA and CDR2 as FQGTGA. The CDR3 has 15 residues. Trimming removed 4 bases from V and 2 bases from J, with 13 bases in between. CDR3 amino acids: CASSSSSQPTDTQYF. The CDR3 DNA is TGTGCCAGCAGCTCATCCTCGCAACCCACAGATACGCAGTATTTT.

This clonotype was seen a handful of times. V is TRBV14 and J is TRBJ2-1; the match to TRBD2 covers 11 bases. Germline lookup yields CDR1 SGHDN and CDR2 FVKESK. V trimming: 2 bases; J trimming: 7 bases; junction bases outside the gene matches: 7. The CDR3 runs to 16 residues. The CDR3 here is CASSQTGTSGFNEQFF. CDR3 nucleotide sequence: TGTGCCAGCAGCCAAACCGGGACTAGCGGCTTTAATGAGCAGTTCTTC.

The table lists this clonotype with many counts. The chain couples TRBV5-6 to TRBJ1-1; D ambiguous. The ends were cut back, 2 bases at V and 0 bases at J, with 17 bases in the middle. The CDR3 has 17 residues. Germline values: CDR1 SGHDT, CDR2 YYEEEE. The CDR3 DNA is TGTGCCAGCAGCTTCTCCCATGATGGGCGGGTGAACACTGAAGCTTTCTTT. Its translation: CASSFSHDGRVNTEAFF.